The entry that follows covers one TCR beta chain sequence. No cognate antigen has been identified for it. Base qualities are not at hand, and no much larger clone is one base apart. V sheds 1 base and J sheds 1 base, leaving 8 bases between their ends. Its CDR3 holds 14 amino acids, cysteine through phenylalanine. Only the CDR3 region is kept as DNA, spanning 42 bases read in frame from base 1. For CDR1 and CDR2, the germline V gene lists SGHRS and YFSETQ. The record originates from a study of CD8 T cells in ankylosing spondylitis (dated by TCRdb to the late 2010s). Study-level background: To find TCR variants linked to disease, the study profiled T cell receptor beta repertoires in ankylosing spondylitis patients and healthy donors. The full study cohort comprised 25 ankylosing spondylitis patients and some 100 healthy donors. Peripheral blood samples were taken, and synovial fluid was additionally collected from ankylosing spondylitis patients. On the study overall, not on this receptor specifically: Blood from ankylosing spondylitis patients appeared to be characterized by a TCR beta motif composed of 7 to 9 highly homologous amino acid variants. Some of the motif variants had been reported before in the synovial fluid and blood of reactive arthritis patients, a finding that suggests common disease-initiation mechanisms. The disease-linked clones had a CD8+ phenotype and were found at relatively low frequencies in peripheral blood. According to the report, matched synovial fluid samples from ankylosing spondylitis patients were significantly enriched for the disease-linked clones.

Instrument used: Illumina HiSeq 2500. TCR beta libraries were prepared by quantitative 5'-RACE with molecular barcodes. Regarding the original processing steps: A new computational method based on a probabilistic model of VDJ rearrangement was used to identify disease-linked TCR variants. TCRdb reran the public reads through fastp at Q25 and MiXCR, keeping productive beta chains. Each entry is one CDR3 protein sequence, shown with its most common DNA and genes. For this entry, the V and J calls and clone size follow TCRdb and not the study's own pipeline. A total of 200,000 to 250,000 distinct CDR3 sequences appear in this sample, about 10% of them only once. Around 6.5% of the sample is held by the ten biggest clonotypes.

The source is a male donor with ankylosing spondylitis or in good health (not recorded which). Input material: blood, either unsorted or a sorted T cell fraction (not recorded which). The chain uses TRBV5-1 and TRBJ1-1; the D gene is possibly TRBD1, with 5 bases matching. CDR3 loop: CASSLPGPNTEAFF. DNA sequence: TGCGCCAGCAGCTTGCCAGGGCCGAACACTGAAGCTTTCTTT.